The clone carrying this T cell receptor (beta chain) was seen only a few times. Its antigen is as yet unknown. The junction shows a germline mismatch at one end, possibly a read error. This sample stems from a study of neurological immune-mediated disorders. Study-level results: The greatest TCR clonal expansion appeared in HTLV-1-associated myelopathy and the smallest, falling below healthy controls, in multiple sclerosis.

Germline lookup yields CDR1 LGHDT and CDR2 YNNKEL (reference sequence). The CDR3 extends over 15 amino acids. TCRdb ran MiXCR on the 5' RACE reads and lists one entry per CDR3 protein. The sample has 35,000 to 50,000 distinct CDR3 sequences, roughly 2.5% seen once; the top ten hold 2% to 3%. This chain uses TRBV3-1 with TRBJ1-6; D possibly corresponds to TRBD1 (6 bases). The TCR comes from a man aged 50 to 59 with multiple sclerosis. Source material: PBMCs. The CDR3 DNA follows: TGTGCCAGCAGCCAAGTAGGCAGGGGAGACTCACCCCTCAACTTT. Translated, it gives CASSQVGRGDSPLNF.